The clone carrying this T cell receptor (beta chain) was picked up a small number of times. The antigen remains undetermined. TCRdb reprocessed the reads via MiXCR and lists one record per CDR3 protein. The repertoire includes approximately 350,000 distinct CDR3 sequences, about 34% of them detected once, and approximately 15% sits in the top ten. Germline trimming cut 4 bases from V and 6 bases from J; bases unmatched to any gene: 10. The CDR3 spans 17 residues. The V gene's germline CDR1 is LNHNV and CDR2 YYDKDF (reference sequence). These data are taken from a study of T cell repertoires in cytomegalovirus infection.

The receptor was isolated from a human donor in good health (CMV status not recorded). Some clones in this sample may be carry-over from other donors' samples. Material: cultured PBMCs, obtained from culture after CMV antigen stimulation. The rearrangement uses TRBV15 and TRBJ2-2; the match to TRBD2 covers 11 bases. CDR3 sequence reads: CATSTNPWGLAAGELFF. Here the CDR3 DNA reads TGTGCCACCAGCACAAACCCATGGGGACTAGCGGCCGGGGAGCTGTTTTTT.